The present T cell receptor beta chain was sequenced within a study of cytomegalovirus exposure and HLA in healthy donors. Notes on the study in general: Most observed TCR sequences were rare, whereas some public TCRs were detected in many donors. Most likely, a cluster of highly shared sequence variants arose as a sequencing artifact.

This clone showed up just a few times. Its specificity is not known. The PCR had 60 Vbeta and 13 Jbeta primers. TCRdb's copy holds only in-frame clones and misses some; the assay was immunoSEQ multiplex PCR. The table records 74,000 or so clones, under 85% of them present only once. V lost 2 bases, J lost 0 bases, and 8 bases lay in between. CDR1 MNHEY and CDR2 SVGAGI come from the germline V gene. This CDR3 is built from 15 residues. The sequence derives from a woman aged 40-49 years in good health and CMV-seropositive. The chain links TRBV6-5 to TRBJ2-1, with D hard to call. Material for sequencing was PBMCs. CDR3 in amino acids: CASSYDSSSYNEQFF. The CDR3 region has the DNA TGTGCCAGCAGTTACGACTCTAGCTCCTACAATGAGCAGTTCTTC.